This TCR beta chain is from a study of blood T cell repertoires in COVID-19 (dated by TCRdb to about 2020). Regarding the research as a whole: Collaborator samples came from the United States, Italy and Spain and covered acute and convalescent phases of COVID-19. The material from the prospective study consisted of cDNA or gDNA derived from T cells, B-cell-depleted T cells, or PBMCs. Subjects who had been exposed to COVID-19, were actively infected with it, or had recovered from it provided the deeply sampled blood TCRbeta repertoires that made up the dataset. A freely available public database, intended as a resource for researchers studying the immune response to SARS-CoV-2, is where the repertoires were released. The samples were drawn from two sources: the first 160 participants of the ongoing ImmuneRACE study, and 1,000 to 1,500 subjects contributed by 6 global collaborators. Sample metadata almost always included a de-identified subject ID, COVID-19 status, age in years and sex. Where HLA class I and class II types were available, the types were taken from metadata supplied by the sample provider, not from assay-based typing.

The CDR3 has 15 amino acids, counting the end cysteine and phenylalanine. Only the CDR3 region is kept as DNA, spanning 45 bases read in frame from base 1. The germline V and J ends show losses of 5 bases and 4 bases respectively, and no gene match explains 10 bases of the junction. The germline V gene gives CDR1 as WSHSY and CDR2 as SAAADI. Broader findings and caveats from the paper: How much clinical and demographic metadata was included differed by source and by participant, and the metadata was provided uncurated.

TCRbeta CDR3 regions were amplified from genomic DNA using the immunoSEQ Assay, a bias-controlled multiplex PCR. Concerning the study's data processing: Nucleated cell counts per sample were estimated from amplification of reference gene primers within the assay. To quantify the absolute abundance of each unique TCRbeta CDR3 rearrangement, sequence reads were collapsed and filtered. For each sample, productive Simpson clonality was calculated by taking the square root of Simpson's diversity index across productive rearrangements. TCRdb provides this immuneACCESS table in a form limited to in-frame rearrangements. Some clones are lacking; in checked studies, under half of them reflect an unresolved V gene, and why the rest are absent is not known. V, J and clone size derive from that table, while D and trimming were established from the DNA sequence. In this sample the table shows about 140,000 clones, around 79% of which occur a single time. The top ten clones comprise roughly 2.9% of the sample.

Notes on this clone: The antigen it binds to is not known. No much larger clone is present one base from it, and per-base qualities are unavailable.

In the prospective study, participants were roughly 18 to 100 years old, resided in about two dozen geographic areas of the United States, and were enrolled through a virtual design. In the prospective study, participants were assigned to cohorts based on the clinical history participants reported in a screening survey and a study questionnaire. For ImmuneRACE Cohort 3, a participant was defined as recovered based on two consecutive negative NP/OP PCR tests, clearance by a healthcare professional, or resolution of symptoms. Each participant in the prospective study had whole blood, serum and a nasopharyngeal or oropharyngeal swab collected by mobile phlebotomists. Participants in the prospective study had the option to provide additional blood draws and questionnaires over an approximately two-month period. Blood samples from the prospective study were shipped frozen or at room temperature prior to DNA extraction.

The V gene is TRBV10-2 and the J gene is TRBJ2-5, with 7 central nucleotides matching TRBD2. Sequenced input: PBMCs or T cells enriched from blood (not recorded which). The TCR sequence derives from a woman aged 45-60 years who had recovered from COVID-19. The CDR3 amino acid sequence is: CASSPPKRGAETQYF. The DNA sequence is TGCGCCAGCAGTCCCCCGAAGCGGGGCGCAGAGACCCAGTACTTC.